This T cell receptor (beta chain) was sequenced in a study of neoadjuvant anti-PD-1 for oral cavity cancer. Turning to the study itself: Nivolumab at 3 mg/kg was mostly given biweekly, three to four doses, pre-surgery. Patients without progression got a fourth dose around day 43. General observations from the study: Higher pretreatment Treg/Th17 ratios tracked higher pretreatment blood clonality.

V shed 4 bases, J shed 0 bases, and the junction held 6 bases outside the gene matches. This CDR3 has 15 residues. CDR1 SGHVS and CDR2 FQNEAQ come from the germline V gene. Cohort: HPV-negative, locally advanced oral cavity squamous cell carcinoma patients. A note on this clone: Antigen specificity is unknown.

The assay was immunoSEQ multiplex PCR, and TCRdb's table has in-frame clones only and misses some. The sample consists of about 62,000 clones, around 85% of them appearing once. Sequenced here: PBMCs, sampled before nivolumab (anti-PD-1) treatment. This TCR was recovered from a person between 35 and 79 years old with oral cavity squamous cell carcinoma. The chain recombines TRBV7-8 with TRBJ2-7; 7 bases match TRBD2. Here the CDR3 DNA reads TGTGCCAGCAGCTCCCTGGGCGGGAGCTCCTACGAGCAGTACTTC. Encoded protein: CASSSLGGSSYEQYF.